The 23 T cell receptor beta chains given below trace back to one sample, sequenced in a study of shared clonotypes between healthy human individuals. Generated by immunoSEQ multiplex PCR, the TCRdb table keeps only in-frame clones and is missing some. The data contain about 2.4 million clones, approximately 93% of them singletons. The sequencing input was naive CD4+ T cells from PBMCs. Subset given: CD45RA+ positively selected. Receptor source: a man younger than 35 in good health. Some clones in this sample may be carry-over from other donors' samples.

This chain links TRBV20-1 with TRBJ2-5; D may be TRBD1 or TRBD2 (5 bases each). This CDR3 spans 11 amino acids. Germline V gives CDR1 DFQATT, CDR2 SNEGSKA (reference sequence). V was pared by 3 bases and J by 13 bases, with 15 bases between. Here the CDR3 DNA reads TGCAGTGCTAGCGACGCGGGTGGGGGGTACTTC. Translated: CSASDAGGGYF.

This clone has more than one count but fewer than ten. The V call is TRBV28, the J call TRBJ1-1; 9 bases are shared with TRBD1. CDR1 and CDR2 from the germline V gene are MDHEN and SYDVKM. The CDR3 totals 15 residues. V was clipped by 10 bases and J by 2 bases; unmatched bases: 11. CDR3 protein: CATIDRTGVNTEAFF. In DNA form, the CDR3 reads TGTGCCACCATCGATCGGACAGGGGTAAACACTGAAGCTTTCTTT. Complete variable domain (other parts from reference TRBV28 and TRBJ1-1): DVKVTQSSRYLVKRTGEKVFLECVQDMDHENMFWYRQDPGLGLRLIYFSYDVKMKEKGDIPEGYSVSREKKERFSLILESASTNQTSMYLCATIDRTGVNTEAFFGQGTRLTVV.

This chain connects TRBV7-2 to TRBJ1-1; D perhaps matches TRBD1 (6 bases). The V end was cut by 3 bases, the J end by 5 bases, with 13 bases between. Germline V gene sequence: CDR1 SGHTA, CDR2 FQGNSA. The CDR3 loop spans 14 amino acids. The CDR3 region is CASSFVGARTEAFF. The CDR3 DNA reads as TGTGCCAGCAGCTTCGTGGGGGCGAGGACTGAAGCTTTCTTT.

V and J are TRBV7-9 and TRBJ2-5; TRBD2 aligns across 14 bases. Germline CDR1 reads SEHNR; CDR2 reads FQNEAQ (reference sequence). Losses at the gene ends were 6 bases for V and 3 bases for J; bases not matched to a gene: 9. The CDR3 consists of 17 residues. CDR3 protein: CASRPTSGRADEETQYF. DNA of the CDR3: TGTGCCAGCAGACCGACTAGCGGGAGGGCCGATGAAGAGACCCAGTACTTC.

This clone came up once. The V and J genes are TRBV18 and TRBJ2-3, with D hard to call. The CDR3 runs 15 residues. V lost 3 bases and J lost 0, with 10 bases in between. Germline loops: CDR1 KGHSH, CDR2 LQKENI. CDR3 in DNA: TGTGCCAGCTCACCGTCCGTTTCGAGCACAGATACGCAGTATTTT. Protein sequence: CASSPSVSSTDTQYF. Based on the CDR3 plus reference TRBV18 and TRBJ2-3, the full variable domain is NAGVMQNPRHLVRRRGQEARLRCSPMKGHSHVYWYRQLPEEGLKFMVYLQKENIIDESGMPKERFSAEFPKEGPSILRIQQVVRGDSAAYFCASSPSVSSTDTQYFGPGTRLTVL.

The chain links TRBV20-1 to TRBJ1-1; D gene ambiguous. This CDR3 is built from 11 residues. Trimming cost V 6 bases and J 1 base, with 6 bases left between them. CDR1 is DFQATT, CDR2 SNEGSKA, per germline (reference sequence). The CDR3 region has the DNA TGCAGTGCCGAGGGGAACACTGAAGCTTTCTTT. Its translation: CSAEGNTEAFF.

The chain recombines TRBV28 with TRBJ2-6; D is unclear. The CDR3 length is 14 residues. The V end lost 2 bases, the J end lost 3 bases, and 5 bases lay between the germline ends. Germline CDR1 reads MDHEN; CDR2 reads SYDVKM. CDR3 amino acids: CASSLNLGANVLTF. Written as DNA, the CDR3 is TGTGCCAGCAGTTTAAACCTTGGGGCCAACGTCCTGACTTTC.

The chain joins TRBV7-8 to TRBJ2-7; D tentatively fits TRBD1 or TRBD2 (6 bases each). Germline V gene lookup returns CDR1 SGHVS and CDR2 FQNEAQ. The CDR3 is 14 residues long. The V end lost 5 bases, the J end lost 4 bases, and 15 bases lay between the germline ends. In DNA form, the CDR3 reads TGTGCCAGCAGCGAGCCCCGAGGGGGGTACGAGCAGTACTTC. Its translation is CASSEPRGGYEQYF.

The chain uses TRBV5-4 and TRBJ2-7, with 7 bases identical to TRBD2. Germline values: CDR1 SGHNT, CDR2 YYREEE (reference sequence). The CDR3 extends over 15 amino acids. V lost 3 bases and J lost 7; bases outside the gene matches: 13. The CDR3 nucleotides are TGTGCCAGCAGCTCGACCCTAGCGGCCTACGAAGAGCAGTACTTC. Amino acids: CASSSTLAAYEEQYF.

CDR3 bases: TGTGCCAGCAGCGAAGTTCAGGTCTGGAAACAAGCTGAAGCTTTCTTT. This sequence encodes CASSEVQVWKQAEAFF. This rearrangement joins TRBV14 to TRBJ1-1, with D uncertain. This CDR3 has 16 amino acids. CDR1 and CDR2 from the germline V gene are SGHDN and FVKESK. With 5 bases removed from V and 6 bases from J, the gap between germline ends came to 22 bases.

CDR3 nucleotide sequence: TGCGCCAGCAGCTTGGTGGGGACGACTAGCGGGCCAGCCTACGAGCAGTACTTC. Translated, it gives CASSLVGTTSGPAYEQYF. The J gene is TRBJ2-7, the V gene TRBV5-1, with TRBD2 matching over 10 bases. The CDR3 spans 18 residues. The trim removed 0 bases at V and 2 bases at J, leaving 11 bases unmatched. Per the germline V gene, CDR1 is SGHRS and CDR2 is YFSETQ.

In DNA form, the CDR3 reads TGTGCCAGCAGTACCCAGGGGGCGCGTGGCTACACCTTC. Translated: CASSTQGARGYTF. The chain combines TRBV25-1 with TRBJ1-2, with 8 bases identical to TRBD1. Germline loops: CDR1 MGHDK, CDR2 SYGVNS. This CDR3 spans 13 amino acids. V lost 5 bases to trimming and J lost 7 bases; unmatched junction nucleotides: 6.

This chain uses TRBV2 with TRBJ2-7; 15 bases match TRBD2. Per the germline V gene, CDR1 is SNHLY and CDR2 is FYNNEI. CDR3 length: 15 residues. Trimming at V came to 0 bases and at J to 6 bases, leaving 0 bases not matched to a gene. The CDR3 reads CASSEAGLAGGEQYF. CDR3 nucleotide sequence: TGTGCCAGCAGTGAAGCGGGACTAGCGGGAGGCGAGCAGTACTTC.

The chain links TRBV29-1 to TRBJ1-4, with 10 bases aligning to TRBD1. Looked up from germline, CDR1 is SQVTM and CDR2 is ANQGSEA. Losses at the gene ends were 4 bases for V and 8 bases for J; bases not matched to a gene: 7. CDR3 length: 14 amino acids. In DNA form, the CDR3 reads TGCAGCGTTGGGGACAGGGGTCTTTACGAAAAACTGTTTTTT. Translation: CSVGDRGLYEKLFF.

V is TRBV28 and J is TRBJ2-5; D perhaps matches TRBD1 (5 bases). V shed 2 bases and J shed 5 bases, with 12 bases lying between them. This CDR3 is built from 14 residues. Germline CDR1 and CDR2: MDHEN and SYDVKM. CDR3 DNA: TGTGCCAGCAGTTTACAGGGTAATCGGGAGACCCAGTACTTC. It yields the protein CASSLQGNRETQYF.

This chain joins TRBV29-1 and TRBJ2-1, with 9 bases identical to TRBD2. Germline V gives CDR1 SQVTM, CDR2 ANQGSEA. V shed 3 bases and J 5 bases; nucleotides not matched to a gene: 2. This CDR3 contains 13 residues. CDR3 amino acids: CSVETSGNNEQFF. The CDR3 DNA reads TGCAGCGTTGAGACTAGCGGAAACAATGAGCAGTTCTTC.

The rearrangement uses TRBV27 and TRBJ2-3; D is ambiguous. The CDR3 consists of 15 residues. V lost 5 bases and J lost 1, with 13 bases in between. Germline V gene data show CDR1 as MNHEY and CDR2 as SMNVEV (reference sequence). The CDR3: CASSGYTLGTDTQYF. Written as DNA, the CDR3 is TGTGCCAGCAGTGGGTATACCTTAGGCACAGATACGCAGTATTTT.

V is TRBV30 and J is TRBJ2-7; 9 bases agree with TRBD1. The V and J ends lost 7 bases and 4 bases, in that order; junction bases with no gene match: 5. This CDR3 comprises 12 residues. CDR1 is GTSNPN, CDR2 SVGIG, per germline (reference sequence). CDR3 nucleotide sequence: TGTGCCTCGGACAGGGGTGGGTACGAGCAGTACTTC. Its translation is CASDRGGYEQYF.

Remarks on this clone: This sample includes further DNA sequences coding for the same CDR3. This rearrangement joins TRBV30 to TRBJ2-6, with 7 bases that match TRBD2. Germline lookup yields CDR1 GTSNPN and CDR2 SVGIG (reference sequence). The J segment lost 2 bases and the V segment lost 0 bases, leaving 1 base of the junction unmatched. The CDR3 spans 15 residues. The CDR3 bases are TGTGCCTGGAGTGTGGGAGGGGCTGGGGCCAACGTCCTGACTTTC. Its protein product is CAWSVGGAGANVLTF.

Comments on this clone: Other DNA sequences in this specimen translate into the identical CDR3. The V call is TRBV7-2, the J call TRBJ1-1, with a possible D match to TRBD1 (5 bases). This CDR3 has 13 amino acids. The germline V gene encodes CDR1 SGHTA and CDR2 FQGNSA. V was pared by 2 bases and J by 5 bases, with 9 bases between. CDR3 sequence reads: CASSLSGGTEAFF. The CDR3, as DNA: TGTGCCAGCAGCTTAAGTGGGGGGACTGAAGCTTTCTTT.

V gene TRBV5-6 combines with J gene TRBJ2-1, with 8 bases identical to TRBD2. CDR1 is SGHDT, CDR2 YYEEEE, per germline. J gave up 1 base and V 3 bases, and 9 bases lay outside the gene matches. The CDR3 is made up of 17 amino acids. CDR3 loop: CASSSKSGSGSYNEQFF. The DNA for the CDR3 is TGTGCCAGCAGCTCAAAAAGCGGGAGTGGATCCTACAATGAGCAGTTCTTC.

V usage is TRBV18 and J usage is TRBJ2-6; TRBD1 might be the D (5 bases). The ends were cut back, 6 bases at V and 0 bases at J, with 12 bases in the middle. The CDR3 is made up of 16 amino acids. Germline CDR1 is KGHSH and CDR2 is LQKENI. Here the CDR3 DNA reads TGTGCCAGCTCGGCCACCCAGGGCTCTGGGGCCAACGTCCTGACTTTC. Protein product: CASSATQGSGANVLTF.

V and J are TRBV5-1 and TRBJ2-4; 14 bases are a match to TRBD2. Per the germline V gene, CDR1 is SGHRS and CDR2 is YFSETQ. V gave up 4 bases and J gave up 6 bases; unmatched junction bases: 3. The CDR3 consists of 15 residues. CDR3 sequence: CASSPGTSGGNIQYF. DNA for the CDR3: TGCGCCAGCAGCCCGGGGACTAGCGGGGGAAACATTCAGTACTTC. The entire variable domain, with the rest obtained from reference TRBV5-1 and TRBJ2-4, is as follows: KAGVTQTPRYLIKTRGQQVTLSCSPISGHRSVSWYQQTPGQGLQFLFEYFSETQRNKGNFPGRFSGRQFSNSRSEMNVSTLELGDSALYLCASSPGTSGGNIQYFGAGTRLSVL.